These 31 T cell receptor beta chains originate from one sample sequenced in a study of cytomegalovirus exposure and HLA in healthy donors. Vbeta (60) and Jbeta (13) primers were used in the PCR. Repertoires were generated with immunoSEQ multiplex PCR, while TCRdb's copy carries only in-frame clones and drops some. Of around 110,000 clones in the sample, 70% to 75% were seen once. Sequencing was carried out using PBMCs. The receptors here all came from a woman aged 18-29 years in good health and CMV-seronegative.

The CDR3 DNA reads as TGTGCCAGCATACTGGACGCAGGGATCTCCTACGAGCAGTACTTC. This gives the protein CASILDAGISYEQYF. The V and J genes are TRBV2 and TRBJ2-7; D may be TRBD1 (5 bases). Trimming removed 7 bases from V and 0 bases from J, with 16 bases in between. The CDR3 is 15 residues long. The V gene's germline CDR1 is SNHLY and CDR2 FYNNEI.

The gene calls are TRBV30 and TRBJ2-3; 9 bases fit TRBD1. The CDR3 totals 14 residues. V dropped 6 bases and J dropped 0; count of bases not matched to a gene: 4. In germline, CDR1 is GTSNPN, CDR2 SVGIG (reference sequence). The CDR3 DNA reads as TGTGCCTGCTACAGGGGGCTGAGCACAGATACGCAGTATTTT. This codes for CACYRGLSTDTQYF. The variable domain in full, completed from reference TRBV30 and TRBJ2-3, reads SQTIHQWPATLVQPVGSPLSLECTVEGTSNPNLYWYRQAAGRGLQLLFYSVGIGQISSEVPQNLSASRPQDRQFILSSKKLLLSDSGFYLCACYRGLSTDTQYFGPGTRLTVL.

This chain connects TRBV6-5 to TRBJ1-2, with 10 positions matching TRBD1. The CDR3 is made up of 14 amino acids. Trimming removed 5 bases from V and 7 bases from J; junction bases left unmatched: 7. Germline CDR1 MNHEY, CDR2 SVGAGI. The CDR3 reads CASSQDRGLGGYTF. The CDR3 DNA reads as TGTGCCAGCAGTCAGGACAGGGGGTTGGGTGGCTACACCTTC.

This clone has only a few counts. The rearrangement joins TRBV19 to TRBJ1-1; D remains ambiguous. CDR1 and CDR2 (germline): LNHDA, SQIVND (reference sequence). The V gene lost 7 bases and the J gene lost 7 bases, with 13 bases spanning the gap. CDR3 length: 12 amino acids. CDR3 residues: CASKALSNEAFF. CDR3 bases: TGTGCCAGTAAAGCCCTAAGCAATGAAGCTTTCTTT. The entire variable domain, with the rest obtained from reference TRBV19 and TRBJ1-1, is as follows: DGGITQSPKYLFRKEGQNVTLSCEQNLNHDAMYWYRQDPGQGLRLIYYSQIVNDFQKGDIAEGYSVSREKKESFPLTVTSAQKNPTAFYLCASKALSNEAFFGQGTRLTVV.

The chain carries TRBV7-9 and TRBJ1-2, with 9 bases that match TRBD1. Trimming cost V 2 bases and J 6 bases; bases outside gene matches: 7. Germline assignment: CDR1 SEHNR and CDR2 FQNEAQ (reference sequence). The CDR3 totals 15 residues. Here the CDR3 reads CASSLNRGLVDGYTF. The CDR3 DNA sequence: TGTGCCAGCAGCTTAAACAGGGGGCTAGTAGATGGCTACACCTTC.

This clone was observed a handful of times. This sequence joins TRBV5-1 and TRBJ2-3, with 7 positions matching TRBD2. Germline trimming cut 0 bases from V and 2 bases from J; bases unmatched to any gene: 9. Germline V gene data show CDR1 as SGHRS and CDR2 as YFSETQ. The CDR3 totals 17 residues. In DNA form, the CDR3 reads TGCGCCAGCAGCTTGGCATTGGGCGGGGGATTCACAGATACGCAGTATTTT. It is translated as CASSLALGGGFTDTQYF.

This chain links TRBV7-9 with TRBJ1-6, with D uncertain. This CDR3 region has 18 residues. Per the germline V gene, CDR1 is SEHNR and CDR2 is FQNEAQ (reference sequence). Trimming took 5 bases from V and 0 from J, leaving 17 bases between them. In DNA, the CDR3 is TGTGCCAGCAGCCACGGAGCGAATCCCAGCTCCTATAATTCACCCCTCCACTTT. It codes for CASSHGANPSSYNSPLHF.

The chain recombines TRBV19 with TRBJ1-1, with 8 bases lining up with TRBD1. Germline lookup yields CDR1 LNHDA and CDR2 SQIVND (reference sequence). This CDR3 has 16 amino acids. J lost 10 bases, V lost 5 bases, and 18 bases had no gene match. The DNA for the CDR3 is TGTGCCAGTAGTTCCGGGCTCGGACAGGGCAGGTGGGGAGCTTTCTTT. As protein: CASSSGLGQGRWGAFF. The full variable domain, in which reference TRBV19 and TRBJ1-1 provide the parts outside the CDR3, is DGGITQSPKYLFRKEGQNVTLSCEQNLNHDAMYWYRQDPGQGLRLIYYSQIVNDFQKGDIAEGYSVSREKKESFPLTVTSAQKNPTAFYLCASSSGLGQGRWGAFFGQGTRLTVV.

The V gene is TRBV5-1, the J gene TRBJ2-7; 8 bases map to TRBD1. The CDR3 totals 12 residues. Germline V CDR1 and CDR2: SGHRS, YFSETQ. V shed 3 bases and J 5 bases; nucleotides not matched to a gene: 1. CDR3 loop: CASSSTGDEQYF. The DNA of the CDR3 is TGCGCCAGCAGCTCGACAGGGGACGAGCAGTACTTC.

With regard to this clone: A much larger clone lies a single base off, so this may be a read error. The final CDR3 position lacks the conserved phenylalanine or tryptophan, pointing to a likely read error. This CDR3 is CSVLQDGGANQPQHV. As DNA, the CDR3 is TGCAGCGTTCTCCAAGACGGAGGGGCAAATCAGCCCCAGCATGTT. The chain employs TRBV29-1 and TRBJ1-5; the D gene is possibly TRBD1 (5 bases). The CDR3 is 15 amino acids. CDR1 and CDR2 (germline): SQVTM, ANQGSEA. Between the trimmed V and J ends, which lost 5 bases and 4 bases, there was a span of 18 bases.

As concerns this clone: This likely came from a read error, as a far larger clone is one base away. V usage is TRBV6-1 and J usage is TRBJ1-1; 9 positions match TRBD1. Trimming at V came to 10 bases and at J to 6 bases, leaving 6 bases not matched to a gene. The germline V gene has CDR1 MNHNS and CDR2 SASEGT. The CDR3 extends over 12 amino acids. CDR3 nucleotides: TGTGCCACCCGGACAGGGGTCTCTGAAGCTTTCTTT. It yields the protein CATRTGVSEAFF.

The CDR3 nucleotides are TGTGCCAGCAGTGACCGGTGGAGTGCAGGGTTTCTGAACTATGGCTACACCTTC. Residues: CASSDRWSAGFLNYGYTF. V usage is TRBV6-4 and J usage is TRBJ1-2, with D possibly being TRBD1 (5 bases). V lost 2 bases to trimming and J lost 2 bases, with 21 bases between them. Germline V gene lookup returns CDR1 MRHNA and CDR2 SNTAGT. There are 18 residues in the CDR3.

The chain joins TRBV18 to TRBJ1-2, with D perhaps TRBD1 (5 bases). CDR3 length: 17 amino acids. The ends were cut back, 6 bases at V and 0 bases at J, with 20 bases in the middle. CDR1 is KGHSH, CDR2 LQKENI, per germline. CDR3 residues: CASSRVRDSLANYGYTF. CDR3 nucleotides: TGTGCCAGCTCTCGAGTCCGAGACAGCCTAGCTAACTATGGCTACACCTTC.

The CDR3 spells CASVPGHPTPLYNEQFF. The CDR3 nucleotides are TGTGCCAGCGTCCCGGGACATCCAACCCCCCTCTACAATGAGCAGTTCTTC. The chain uses TRBV5-4 and TRBJ2-1; D perhaps matches TRBD1 (6 bases). Germline V lookup: CDR1 SGHNT, CDR2 YYREEE (reference sequence). The CDR3 totals 17 residues. Trimming left V 7 bases short and J 3 bases short, with 23 bases between.

This chain joins TRBV4-1 and TRBJ2-7; D remains ambiguous. Trimming removed 0 bases from V and 3 bases from J, with 9 bases in between. The germline V gene encodes CDR1 MGHRA and CDR2 YSYEKL. This CDR3 region has 14 residues. This chain's CDR3 is CASSQDHGFYEQYF. In DNA form, the CDR3 reads TGCGCCAGCAGCCAAGACCACGGGTTCTACGAGCAGTACTTC.

The chain carries TRBV7-2 and TRBJ1-1; D unclear. V shed 1 base and J shed 6 bases, with 9 bases lying between them. This CDR3 is 13 amino acids long. CDR1 is SGHTA and CDR2 is FQGNSA in the germline V gene. CDR3 residues: CASSLDSRAEAFF. Here the CDR3 DNA reads TGTGCCAGCAGCTTAGATTCTCGGGCTGAAGCTTTCTTT.

The chain recombines TRBV6-5 with TRBJ1-6; TRBD1 matches at 7 bases. Germline values: CDR1 MNHEY, CDR2 SVGAGI. The CDR3 consists of 14 residues. V gave up 4 bases and J gave up 8 bases; unmatched junction bases: 5. The CDR3: CASSSTGWDSPLHF. CDR3 bases: TGTGCCAGCAGTTCGACAGGGTGGGATTCACCCCTCCACTTT.

The chain joins TRBV6-6 to TRBJ2-7; D is perhaps TRBD1 (6 bases). CDR3 length equals 15 residues. V was trimmed by 5 bases and J by 6 bases, leaving 20 bases between them. From germline, CDR1 is MNHNY and CDR2 SVGAGI (reference sequence). Here the CDR3 DNA reads TGTGCCAGCAGTGCCGTAGACAGGATGGTCGTCGAGCAGTACTTC. Its translation: CASSAVDRMVVEQYF.

Regarding this clone: The same CDR3 arises from other DNA sequences in this sample as well. The chain employs TRBV28 and TRBJ2-5; possible D gene TRBD2, 6 bases. This CDR3 spans 13 amino acids. Trimming took off 4 bases at V and 2 bases at J, with 8 bases between the two ends. The germline V gene encodes CDR1 MDHEN and CDR2 SYDVKM. Written as DNA, the CDR3 is TGTGCCAGCAGTTCGGGGGTACAAGAGACCCAGTACTTC. Residues: CASSSGVQETQYF.

The DNA of the CDR3 is TGTGCCAGCAGCCATTGGACTAGCGGGGGGCGTGATGAGCAGTTCTTC. This sequence encodes CASSHWTSGGRDEQFF. The chain employs TRBV4-2 and TRBJ2-1; the match to TRBD2 covers 14 bases. This CDR3 spans 16 amino acids. V was pared by 3 bases and J by 8 bases, with 6 bases of the junction left unmatched. Germline V gene sequence: CDR1 LGHNA, CDR2 YNFKEQ.

The V call is TRBV2, the J call TRBJ2-2; 14 bases agree with TRBD2. The trim removed 5 bases at V and 8 bases at J, leaving 7 bases unmatched. The CDR3 is made up of 16 amino acids. The germline V gene has CDR1 SNHLY and CDR2 FYNNEI. CDR3 region: CASSLRLAGGQGELFF. The CDR3 DNA reads TGTGCCAGCAGTCTCCGACTAGCGGGGGGGCAAGGGGAGCTGTTTTTT.

This clone came up a few times. The chain recombines TRBV7-9 with TRBJ2-3, with 7 bases aligning to TRBD2. The germline CDR1 and CDR2 sequences are SEHNR and FQNEAQ (reference sequence). The CDR3 totals 15 residues. The ends lost 5 bases at V and 5 bases at J; junction bases unmatched: 10. CDR3 protein: CASSPLMGGGDTQYF. The CDR3 nucleotides are TGTGCCAGCAGCCCCTTAATGGGGGGGGGAGATACGCAGTATTTT. The whole variable domain, remainder taken from reference TRBV7-9 and TRBJ2-3, is DTGVSQNPRHKITKRGQNVTFRCDPISEHNRLYWYRQTLGQGPEFLTYFQNEAQLEKSRLLSDRFSAERPKGSFSTLEIQRTEQGDSAMYLCASSPLMGGGDTQYFGPGTRLTVL.

CDR3 DNA: TGCACCAGCAGCCCTCCGGGACTAGCGGGGTTATCACAGTATTTT. This encodes CTSSPPGLAGLSQYF. V gene TRBV1 combines with J gene TRBJ2-3; no check of the table's D call, TRBD2, against the DNA was made. TRBV1 is a recognized pseudogene. This CDR3 has 15 residues.

The genes are TRBV6-1 and TRBJ1-1; weak D call: TRBD1 (6 bases). The germline gives CDR1 MNHNS, CDR2 SASEGT. The CDR3 runs to 14 residues. Trimming pared 5 bases from V and 3 bases from J, leaving 13 bases between. CDR3 coding DNA: TGTGCCAGCAGTACACAGGGAATTGACACTGAAGCTTTCTTT. As protein: CASSTQGIDTEAFF.

The chain joins TRBV29-1 to TRBJ1-1, with a weak D call TRBD1 (5 bases). The CDR3 runs to 15 residues. V was cut by 5 bases and J by 3 bases, with 19 bases left in between. Germline V gene lookup returns CDR1 SQVTM and CDR2 ANQGSEA. The CDR3 region has the DNA TGCAGCGTTTCAGCGCAGGGATACGGTGACACTGAAGCTTTCTTT. Its protein product is CSVSAQGYGDTEAFF.

This clone was observed a handful of times. V gene TRBV4-1 combines with J gene TRBJ1-5; 7 bases fit TRBD1. The CDR3 has 16 amino acids. The V and J ends lost 0 bases and 4 bases, in that order; junction bases with no gene match: 6. Per the germline V gene, CDR1 is MGHRA and CDR2 is YSYEKL. For the CDR3, the DNA is TGCGCCAGCAGCCAAGAACAGACAGGGAGAAATCAGCCCCAGCATTTT. Its translation: CASSQEQTGRNQPQHF.

The CDR3 reads CASSKQGGNQPQHF. The CDR3, as DNA: TGTGCCAGCAGTAAACAGGGAGGCAATCAGCCCCAGCATTTT. V and J are TRBV7-2 and TRBJ1-5; perhaps TRBD1 as D (6 bases). Trimming removed 6 bases from V and 2 bases from J, with 11 bases in between. CDR3 size: 14 residues. The germline V gene has CDR1 SGHTA and CDR2 FQGNSA.

The J gene is TRBJ2-2, the V gene TRBV4-2, with D possibly matching TRBD1 (6 bases). V lost 0 bases, J lost 3 bases, and 14 bases lay in between. This CDR3 spans 17 amino acids. The germline gives CDR1 LGHNA, CDR2 YNFKEQ. CDR3 amino acids: CASSQEAGRGHTGELFF. The CDR3 DNA reads TGTGCCAGCAGCCAAGAGGCGGGCAGGGGACACACCGGGGAGCTGTTTTTT.

This clone was recorded only once. The rearrangement links TRBV5-4 to TRBJ2-1; possible D gene TRBD2, 6 bases. Germline V gene data show CDR1 as SGHNT and CDR2 as YYREEE (reference sequence). The CDR3 sequence is 13 residues long. V lost 10 bases to trimming and J lost 7 bases, with 18 bases between them. The CDR3 is CAASTGSGNEQFF. CDR3 nucleotide sequence: TGTGCCGCCAGCACCGGTAGCGGAAATGAGCAGTTCTTC. Together with reference TRBV5-4 and TRBJ2-1, the CDR3 gives the full variable domain: ETGVTQSPTHLIKTRGQQVTLRCSSQSGHNTVSWYQQALGQGPQFIFQYYREEENGRGNFPPRFSGLQFPNYSSELNVNALELDDSALYLCAASTGSGNEQFFGPGTRLTVL.

The J gene is TRBJ2-3, the V gene TRBV6-5, with TRBD2 identical over 9 bases. CDR1 is MNHEY and CDR2 is SVGAGI in the germline V gene. The ends lost 4 bases at V and 0 bases at J; junction bases unmatched: 5. The CDR3 totals 16 residues. DNA of the CDR3: TGTGCCAGCAGTTTTAGACTAGCGGAAAGCACAGATACGCAGTATTTT. Its translation is CASSFRLAESTDTQYF.

The rearrangement joins TRBV5-1 to TRBJ2-6, with unresolved D. V was shortened by 0 bases and J by 8 bases, with 6 bases between the two germline ends. The germline V gene has CDR1 SGHRS and CDR2 YFSETQ. The CDR3 sequence is 13 residues long. The CDR3 DNA reads as TGCGCCAGCAGCTTGGGGCGGACCAACGTCCTGACTTTC. Translating it yields CASSLGRTNVLTF.